These T cell receptor beta chains were read from a single sample in a study of blood T cell repertoires in COVID-19. Using immunoSEQ multiplex PCR, the repertoire was profiled, and TCRdb retains in-frame clones only, with some absent. The sample has about 220,000 clones, 82% seen once; the top ten hold roughly 8%. The sequenced material came from peripheral blood. All receptors derive from an elderly woman with COVID-19, enrolled during active disease. The conserved cysteine and the conserved F or W are not part of the CDR3 here. Fields, in order: V gene, J gene, CDR3 protein.

TRBV9,TRBJ2-1,ASSVRQGSYNEQF
TRBV10-3,TRBJ2-5,AISPSGGTQETQY
TRBV5-1,TRBJ1-6,ASSLFGGPGNNSPLH
TRBV7-9,TRBJ1-4,ASSLVGQSTNEKLF
TRBV7-3,TRBJ2-2,ASSLTPLPAGELF
TRBV10-3,TRBJ1-1,AISEGGSPEAF
TRBV7-9,TRBJ1-2,ASSLSGGDYGYT
TRBV7-2,TRBJ2-1,ASSLVGMGLAGDLNEQF
TRBV28,TRBJ2-7,ASSFGVRGLSYEQY
TRBV6-5,TRBJ1-5,ASSQTGGYQPQH
TRBV5-4,TRBJ1-2,ASSLDIYGYT
TRBV15,TRBJ1-2,ATSRATGRTYGYT
TRBV30,TRBJ1-2,AWTPGGHYGYT
TRBV5-1,TRBJ2-2,ASSLEGSGVGGELF
TRBV5-1,TRBJ2-3,ASRRVAATDTQY
TRBV4-2,TRBJ1-2,ASSQGKTGGNYGYT
TRBV5-1,TRBJ1-3,ASSSGPGSSGNTIY
TRBV3-1/TRBV3-2,TRBJ1-4,ASSRLTGLDNEKLF
TRBV4-1,TRBJ2-1,ASSHTERATYNEQF
TRBV28,TRBJ1-5,ASSLTGGDQPQH
TRBV7-2,TRBJ1-2,ASSLTGGESYGYT
TRBV6-1,TRBJ1-6,ASSVRDTLGLANSPLH
TRBV18,TRBJ1-1,ASSQGTRDYTEAF
TRBV28,TRBJ1-2,ASSAPGTSNYGYT
TRBV28,TRBJ1-5,ASSLWRGQGAQPQH
TRBV18,TRBJ1-1,ASSPPTQGGATEAF
TRBV6-2/TRBV6-3,TRBJ1-1,ASSSPPGRGNDGAF
TRBV28,TRBJ2-1,ASRMAPNEQF
TRBV7-9,TRBJ1-2,ASSRTAGQFKAGGYT
TRBV30,TRBJ2-5,AWSSFGLAGETQY
TRBV19,TRBJ1-5,ASRFRGQYSNQPQH
TRBV5-5,TRBJ1-1,ASSLQGNEAF
TRBV6-6,TRBJ1-3,ASSTGQGANTIY
TRBV7-2,TRBJ2-5,ASSLALARQETQY
TRBV7-9,TRBJ1-1,ASSFGQGEAF
TRBV19,TRBJ1-5,ASRRGDFNQPQH
TRBV6-4,TRBJ1-1,ASRAQGWTEAF
TRBV4-2,TRBJ1-5,ASSQLFSNQPQH
TRBV5-1,TRBJ2-1,ASSLTTGTLSSYNEQF